The 28 T cell receptor beta chains below come from one sample, sequenced in a study of T-cell memory formation after mild COVID-19. One entry per CDR3 protein, called by TCRdb with MiXCR from the 5' RACE reads. Among 580,000 or so distinct CDR3 sequences listed, around a sixth were seen once. The specimen was PBMCs or a T cell subset sorted from them (not recorded which). The receptor set was obtained from an adult woman who had mild COVID-19 (a few samples of this study predate the infection). Cell type and time point are not known.

This clonotype was found a few times. V is TRBV10-3 and J is TRBJ1-5; no clear D. Germline V gives CDR1 ENHRY, CDR2 SYGVKD. This CDR3 comprises 13 residues. Between the trimmed V and J ends, which lost 2 bases and 4 bases, there was a span of 6 bases. Here the CDR3 reads CAISEMENQPQHF. CDR3 DNA sequence: TGTGCCATCAGTGAGATGGAGAATCAGCCCCAGCATTTT.

This clonotype occurred a few times. This chain uses TRBV11-2 with TRBJ1-1, with 8 bases identical to TRBD1. The germline V gene has CDR1 SGHAT and CDR2 FQNNGV. J gave up 4 bases and V 4 bases, and 8 bases lay outside the gene matches. The CDR3 consists of 15 residues. The CDR3, as DNA: TGTGCCAGCAGCTCGGACAGGGTAGGAGGCACTGAAGCTTTCTTT. Its protein is CASSSDRVGGTEAFF.

This clonotype was observed once. This sequence joins TRBV7-9 and TRBJ2-1, with 11 bases aligning to TRBD2. This CDR3 spans 19 amino acids. Germline trimming cut 1 base from V and 2 bases from J; bases unmatched to any gene: 10. CDR1 and CDR2 from the germline V gene are SEHNR and FQNEAQ (reference sequence). CDR3 residues: CASSLVGPTSGVPYNEQFF. The DNA for the CDR3 is TGTGCCAGCAGCTTAGTAGGGCCGACTAGCGGGGTCCCCTACAATGAGCAGTTCTTC. The full variable domain, in which reference TRBV7-9 and TRBJ2-1 provide the parts outside the CDR3, is DTGVSQNPRHKITKRGQNVTFRCDPISEHNRLYWYRQTLGQGPEFLTYFQNEAQLEKSRLLSDRFSAERPKGSFSTLEIQRTEQGDSAMYLCASSLVGPTSGVPYNEQFFGPGTRLTVL.

The chain combines TRBV6-2 or TRBV6-3 with TRBJ1-2; D is undetermined. The V gene's germline CDR1 is MNHEY and CDR2 SVGEGT. Trimming left V 7 bases short and J 4 bases short, with 10 bases between. The CDR3 is 12 residues long. CDR3 DNA sequence: TGTGCCAGCACTCTCAACCGCTATGGCTACACCTTC. The encoded protein is CASTLNRYGYTF.

This clonotype was counted only a few times. The V call is TRBV5-1, the J call TRBJ1-1; 7 bases map to TRBD1. The CDR3 has 20 amino acids. From germline, CDR1 is SGHRS and CDR2 YFSETQ. J gave up 0 bases and V 0 bases, and 17 bases lay outside the gene matches. The CDR3 DNA is TGCGCCAGCAGCTTGGACGGACAAGTGTACAGGGGTTTGATGAACACTGAAGCTTTCTTT. This codes for CASSLDGQVYRGLMNTEAFF.

V usage is TRBV12-3 or TRBV12-4 and J usage is TRBJ2-7; D gene uncertain. Trimming stripped 7 bases from V and 3 bases from J, with 7 bases between. This CDR3 comprises 11 residues. CDR3 sequence reads: CASTVSYEQYF. CDR3 DNA sequence: TGTGCCAGCACAGTAAGCTACGAGCAGTACTTC.

The sample holds many counts of this clonotype. The J gene is TRBJ2-1, the V gene TRBV28; 9 bases line up with TRBD1. There are 13 residues in the CDR3. J gave up 4 bases and V 8 bases, and 3 bases lay outside the gene matches. CDR1 MDHEN and CDR2 SYDVKM come from the germline V gene. The CDR3 reads CASWGQGYNEQFF. The CDR3 region has the DNA TGTGCCAGCTGGGGACAGGGTTACAATGAGCAGTTCTTC.

This chain uses TRBV6-1 with TRBJ1-1; no clear D. Germline lookup yields CDR1 MNHNS and CDR2 SASEGT. The CDR3 sequence is 14 residues long. V gave up 6 bases and J gave up 1 base, with 12 bases separating them. The CDR3 sequence is CASRLLGENTEAFF. CDR3 sequence (DNA): TGTGCCAGCAGGCTCCTCGGGGAGAACACTGAAGCTTTCTTT.

This clonotype was found a few times. The chain combines TRBV6-6 with TRBJ2-3; 7 bases align to TRBD1. Germline CDR1 MNHNY, CDR2 SVGAGI (reference sequence). The CDR3 contains 16 residues. V trimming: 0 bases; J trimming: 0 bases; junction bases outside the gene matches: 3. The chain's CDR3 is CASSYSAGGSTDTQYF. The CDR3 nucleotides read TGTGCCAGCAGTTACTCAGCAGGGGGAAGCACAGATACGCAGTATTTT.

The chain combines TRBV25-1 with TRBJ1-1; a possible D gene is TRBD1 (5 bases). V was cut by 2 bases and J by 8 bases, with 12 bases left in between. CDR1 is MGHDK, CDR2 SYGVNS, per germline. This CDR3 is 13 amino acids long. DNA of the CDR3: TGTGCCAGCAGTGAAGGCAGGGAAAAGGAAGCTTTCTTT. Its protein product is CASSEGREKEAFF.

This chain connects TRBV7-9 to TRBJ2-1; D is unclear. The CDR3 consists of 16 residues. Germline CDR1 reads SEHNR; CDR2 reads FQNEAQ (reference sequence). The V gene lost 0 bases and the J gene lost 8 bases, with 17 bases spanning the gap. The CDR3: CASSLAVSKGHDEQFF. The CDR3 DNA sequence: TGTGCCAGCAGCTTAGCGGTCAGCAAAGGGCACGATGAGCAGTTCTTC.

This clonotype was picked up a small number of times. This sequence joins TRBV7-8 and TRBJ2-3; the D gene is possibly TRBD2 (6 bases). Germline lookup yields CDR1 SGHVS and CDR2 FQNEAQ. This CDR3 is built from 15 residues. V lost 7 bases and J lost 6, with 20 bases in between. Here the CDR3 DNA reads TGTGCCAGCATCCTCGCGCGGGGACGGAGGGATACGCAGTATTTT. This encodes CASILARGRRDTQYF.

The chain couples TRBV2 to TRBJ1-4, with TRBD1 identical over 10 bases. The CDR3 loop spans 14 amino acids. V trimming: 8 bases; J trimming: 4 bases; junction bases outside the gene matches: 4. Germline values: CDR1 SNHLY, CDR2 FYNNEI. CDR3 sequence reads: CASGRDRGNEKLFF. CDR3 DNA sequence: TGTGCCAGCGGCCGGGACAGGGGTAATGAAAAACTGTTTTTT.

The CDR3 spells CATSDYDNYQETQYF. The CDR3 coding sequence is TGTGCCACCAGTGATTACGACAATTACCAAGAGACCCAGTACTTC. V gene TRBV24-1 combines with J gene TRBJ2-5; D unclear. CDR3 length: 15 residues. The germline V and J ends were trimmed by 2 bases and 0 bases, with 9 bases remaining between them. In germline, CDR1 is KGHDR, CDR2 SFDVKD.

This clonotype occurred a few times. The V gene is TRBV5-1, the J gene TRBJ2-7; 7 bases are a match to TRBD1. The germline gives CDR1 SGHRS, CDR2 YFSETQ. The CDR3 spans 16 residues. Losses at the gene ends were 1 base for V and 7 bases for J; bases not matched to a gene: 14. The CDR3 sequence: CASSLTKGTAPREQYF. CDR3 sequence (DNA): TGCGCCAGCAGCTTGACGAAAGGGACAGCCCCACGGGAGCAGTACTTC.

The genes are TRBV4-1 and TRBJ2-1; D is perhaps TRBD2 (6 bases). Trimming stripped 1 base from V and 4 bases from J, with 23 bases between. CDR1 and CDR2 from the germline V gene are MGHRA and YSYEKL. The length of the CDR3 is 19 residues. DNA for the CDR3: TGCGCCAGCAGCCAAGTAGAGACTAGAGTAGCGGATTCTTACAATGAGCAGTTCTTC. The encoded protein is CASSQVETRVADSYNEQFF.

The chain uses TRBV27 and TRBJ2-7; D may be TRBD2 (7 bases). The ends were cut back, 8 bases at V and 5 bases at J, with 16 bases in the middle. Germline loops: CDR1 MNHEY, CDR2 SMNVEV (reference sequence). The CDR3 covers 13 residues. The CDR3 DNA is TGTGCCAGCTCCCCGGACGGGGGGCACGAGCAGTACTTC. The encoded protein is CASSPDGGHEQYF.

This chain connects TRBV5-5 to TRBJ2-1; TRBD2 agrees at 8 bases. Losses at the gene ends were 5 bases for V and 8 bases for J; bases not matched to a gene: 6. Germline assignment: CDR1 SGHKS and CDR2 YYEKEE (reference sequence). This CDR3 has 13 amino acids. The CDR3 DNA follows: TGTGCCAGCAGGGCCGCGGGGGGCGATGAGCAGTTCTTC. Amino acid sequence: CASRAAGGDEQFF.

The rearrangement joins TRBV20-1 to TRBJ2-1, with no clear D. Trimming removed 5 bases from V and 1 base from J, with 15 bases in between. This CDR3 region has 15 residues. Germline loops: CDR1 DFQATT, CDR2 SNEGSKA (reference sequence). CDR3: CSALKGQSSYNEQFF. DNA for the CDR3: TGCAGTGCTCTCAAAGGGCAGTCATCCTACAATGAGCAGTTCTTC.

This clonotype was found a few times. This chain uses TRBV5-6 with TRBJ1-2, with a weak D call TRBD1 (6 bases). The V end was cut by 5 bases, the J end by 6 bases, with 14 bases between. The CDR3 has 13 amino acids. Germline assignment: CDR1 SGHDT and CDR2 YYEEEE. CDR3 amino acids: CASRQGQRHGYTF. For the CDR3, the DNA is TGTGCCAGCAGACAGGGACAAAGGCATGGCTACACCTTC.

The sample holds a few counts of this clonotype. The rearrangement uses TRBV5-1 and TRBJ2-6, with a tentative D call TRBD2 (5 bases). The germline gives CDR1 SGHRS, CDR2 YFSETQ. The CDR3 is 14 amino acids. V was shortened by 6 bases and J by 0 bases, with 7 bases between the two germline ends. CDR3 sequence: CASTDYSGANVLTF. DNA of the CDR3: TGCGCCAGCACCGACTACTCTGGGGCCAACGTCCTGACTTTC.

This chain's CDR3 is CASSFVLAMDIQYF. The CDR3 coding sequence is TGTGCCAGCAGTTTTGTACTAGCAATGGACATTCAGTACTTC. The chain uses TRBV12-3 or TRBV12-4 and TRBJ2-4; tentative D call: TRBD2 (6 bases). V lost 3 bases, J lost 8 bases, and 14 bases lay in between. The CDR3 consists of 14 residues.

This clonotype was detected only a few times. The chain couples TRBV2 to TRBJ1-6; D is unresolved. The V gene's germline CDR1 is SNHLY and CDR2 FYNNEI. Trimming pared 1 base from V and 13 bases from J, leaving 17 bases between. The CDR3 is made up of 15 amino acids. CDR3 residues: CASSEGTIVESPLHF. The CDR3 DNA reads as TGTGCCAGCAGTGAAGGGACTATCGTGGAGTCCCCCCTCCACTTT.

The chain recombines TRBV6-1 with TRBJ1-6; D is perhaps TRBD1 (6 bases). V was trimmed by 8 bases and J by 0 bases, leaving 14 bases between them. The germline CDR1 and CDR2 sequences are MNHNS and SASEGT. CDR3 length equals 16 residues. The CDR3 reads CASQGQRSSYNSPLHF. Written as DNA, the CDR3 is TGTGCCAGCCAAGGACAGAGGAGCTCCTATAATTCACCCCTCCACTTT.

The V call is TRBV20-1, the J call TRBJ1-4, with 9 bases matching TRBD1. CDR1 and CDR2 (germline): DFQATT, SNEGSKA (reference sequence). The V segment lost 4 bases and the J segment 7 bases; nucleotides outside the gene matches: 4. The CDR3 is 13 amino acids. The CDR3 DNA follows: TGCAGTGCTACGGGGACAGGGAGTGAAAAACTGTTTTTT. It codes for CSATGTGSEKLFF.

This clonotype has more than one count but fewer than ten. The rearrangement joins TRBV19 to TRBJ2-1; D unresolved. V gave up 0 bases and J gave up 3 bases, with 9 bases separating them. This CDR3 contains 15 residues. The V gene's germline CDR1 is LNHDA and CDR2 SQIVND (reference sequence). The CDR3 loop is CASSIDQRIYNEQFF. As DNA, the CDR3 is TGTGCCAGTAGTATAGATCAGCGCATCTACAATGAGCAGTTCTTC. Full variable domain (missing parts from reference TRBV19 and TRBJ2-1): DGGITQSPKYLFRKEGQNVTLSCEQNLNHDAMYWYRQDPGQGLRLIYYSQIVNDFQKGDIAEGYSVSREKKESFPLTVTSAQKNPTAFYLCASSIDQRIYNEQFFGPGTRLTVL.

This clonotype was observed a few times. The chain carries TRBV2 and TRBJ2-1; tentatively, D is TRBD1 or TRBD2 (5 bases each). The CDR3 extends over 15 amino acids. The germline V gene has CDR1 SNHLY and CDR2 FYNNEI. V lost 8 bases to trimming and J lost 4 bases, with 18 bases between them. CDR3 in amino acids: CASASSRGQYNEQFF. The CDR3 DNA follows: TGTGCCAGCGCTTCGTCGAGGGGCCAATACAATGAGCAGTTCTTC. Based on the CDR3 plus reference TRBV2 and TRBJ2-1, the full variable domain is EPEVTQTPSHQVTQMGQEVILRCVPISNHLYFYWYRQILGQKVEFLVSFYNNEISEKSEIFDDQFSVERPDGSNFTLKIRSTKLEDSAMYFCASASSRGQYNEQFFGPGTRLTVL.

This rearrangement joins TRBV12-3 or TRBV12-4 to TRBJ2-7, with 7 nucleotides matching TRBD1. This CDR3 comprises 15 residues. The V gene end was trimmed by 6 bases and the J gene end by 5 bases; junction bases not matched to a gene: 13. CDR3 amino acids: CASRALTGPGNEQYF. In DNA, the CDR3 is TGTGCCAGCAGGGCTTTGACAGGGCCCGGGAACGAGCAGTACTTC.